This T cell receptor beta chain is drawn from a study of control samples from healthy donors and cancer patients. Assay: immunoSEQ multiplex PCR; the TCRdb copy retains only in-frame clones and omits some. The table has 100,000 to 150,000 clones, roughly 90% seen once. V lost 4 bases and J lost 1; bases outside the gene matches: 4. CDR1 LGHNA and CDR2 YSLEER come from the germline V gene. CDR3 size: 15 residues. V usage is TRBV4-3 and J usage is TRBJ2-5, with 9 bases matching TRBD2. Source material: blood. This clonotype was sampled from a man aged 18 to 29 in good health. The CDR3 DNA is TGCGCCAGCAGCCGCGAGCGGGAGGCCCAAGAGACCCAGTACTTC. It translates to CASSREREAQETQYF.